These 10 T cell receptor beta chains share one sample of origin, sequenced in a study of cytomegalovirus exposure and HLA in healthy donors (dated by TCRdb to 2016 to 2017). Libraries were prepared through the immunoSEQ multiplex PCR assay. A mixture of 60 forward primers for TCR Vbeta segments and 13 reverse primers for TCR Jbeta segments was used in the multiplex PCR. The table comes from immuneACCESS by way of TCRdb, which keeps in-frame sequences with V and J called. Part of the clones is missing from these tables; in studies checked, under half for an unresolved V gene and the rest for unknown reasons. A total of 130,000 to 150,000 clones appear in this sample, about 74% of them only once. The ten largest clones take up 1.5% to 2% of the sample. Sequencing input: PBMCs. The source is a woman in her forties in good health and CMV-seronegative.

The rearrangement joins TRBV4-2 to TRBJ1-1; D is uncertain. The CDR3 extends over 13 amino acids. From germline, CDR1 is LGHNA and CDR2 YNFKEQ. V lost 0 bases and J 8 bases, leaving 10 bases between the germline ends. CDR3 sequence reads: CASSQDRELEAFF. The CDR3 DNA sequence: TGTGCCAGCAGCCAAGACCGAGAGTTAGAAGCTTTCTTT.

V gene TRBV7-9 combines with J gene TRBJ1-4, with D perhaps matching TRBD1 (5 bases). Per the germline V gene, CDR1 is SEHNR and CDR2 is FQNEAQ (reference sequence). The CDR3 is made up of 15 amino acids. The V end lost 3 bases, the J end lost 6 bases, and 14 bases lay between the germline ends. The CDR3 is CASSFGGTRDEKLFF. The CDR3 DNA sequence: TGTGCCAGCAGCTTTGGCGGGACTCGAGATGAAAAACTGTTTTTT. The complete variable domain, with remaining parts taken from reference TRBV7-9 and TRBJ1-4, reads DTGVSQNPRHKITKRGQNVTFRCDPISEHNRLYWYRQTLGQGPEFLTYFQNEAQLEKSRLLSDRFSAERPKGSFSTLEIQRTEQGDSAMYLCASSFGGTRDEKLFFGSGTQLSVL.

The gene calls are TRBV2 and TRBJ1-1; no definite D call. V was pared by 7 bases and J by 11 bases, with 17 bases between. From germline, CDR1 is SNHLY and CDR2 FYNNEI. The CDR3 is 12 residues long. The CDR3 region is CASTSDGLVAFF. The DNA for the CDR3 is TGTGCCAGCACCTCTGATGGCCTTGTGGCTTTCTTT. Variable domain in full (rest from reference TRBV2 and TRBJ1-1): EPEVTQTPSHQVTQMGQEVILRCVPISNHLYFYWYRQILGQKVEFLVSFYNNEISEKSEIFDDQFSVERPDGSNFTLKIRSTKLEDSAMYFCASTSDGLVAFFGQGTRLTVV.

This clone was detected once. V usage is TRBV9 and J usage is TRBJ2-1; no clear D gene. CDR1 is SGDLS and CDR2 is YYNGEE in the germline V gene. V shed 0 bases and J shed 0 bases, with 10 bases lying between them. This CDR3 contains 16 residues. The CDR3, as DNA: TGTGCCAGCAGCGTAGCTGCCCATAGCTCCTACAATGAGCAGTTCTTC. Protein sequence: CASSVAAHSSYNEQFF.

This clone has a handful of counts. The rearrangement uses TRBV5-1 and TRBJ1-4; TRBD1 aligns across 9 bases. Germline loops: CDR1 SGHRS, CDR2 YFSETQ. The junction had 9 bases not matched to a gene; V was cut back by 4 bases and J by 8 bases. CDR3 length: 15 amino acids. This CDR3 reads CASSSATGGREKLFF. The DNA of the CDR3 is TGCGCCAGCAGCAGCGCGACAGGGGGACGGGAAAAACTGTTTTTT.

This clone has only one observation. The chain recombines TRBV4-1 with TRBJ2-1; D perhaps matches TRBD1 (5 bases). The CDR3 contains 16 residues. Looked up from germline, CDR1 is MGHRA and CDR2 is YSYEKL. V was shortened by 0 bases and J by 9 bases, with 18 bases between the two germline ends. CDR3 sequence: CASSQDVGPVTFEQFF. As DNA, the CDR3 is TGCGCCAGCAGCCAAGATGTGGGGCCAGTCACTTTTGAGCAGTTCTTC.

The rearrangement links TRBV4-1 to TRBJ1-6; 9 bases fit TRBD1. The V and J ends lost 5 bases and 9 bases, in that order; junction bases with no gene match: 8. This CDR3 is 15 amino acids long. Germline values: CDR1 MGHRA, CDR2 YSYEKL. The CDR3 protein is CASSFSDRGVSPLHF. The DNA of the CDR3 is TGCGCCAGCAGCTTTTCGGACAGGGGAGTTTCACCCCTCCACTTT.

The chain couples TRBV5-1 to TRBJ1-2; D gene ambiguous. V lost 4 bases to trimming and J lost 4 bases, with 17 bases between them. Germline assignment: CDR1 SGHRS and CDR2 YFSETQ. This CDR3 is built from 15 residues. The CDR3 sequence: CASSNGNPEGYGYTF. CDR3 nucleotide sequence: TGCGCCAGCAGCAACGGGAACCCCGAGGGCTATGGCTACACCTTC.

DNA for the CDR3: TGTGCCGAAGGGACAGGGGAGAGGGATGGCTACACCTTC. It specifies CAEGTGERDGYTF. The chain links TRBV10-3 to TRBJ1-2; 10 bases line up with TRBD1. Trimming removed 11 bases from V and 6 bases from J; junction bases left unmatched: 9. Germline-derived CDR1 and CDR2 are ENHRY and SYGVKD. This CDR3 comprises 13 residues.

The chain carries TRBV15 and TRBJ1-2; tentative D call: TRBD1 (6 bases). CDR1 and CDR2 (germline): LNHNV, YYDKDF (reference sequence). V shed 4 bases and J shed 3 bases, with 12 bases lying between them. CDR3 length equals 14 residues. The CDR3: CATSKGGEDYGYTF. In DNA form, the CDR3 reads TGTGCCACCAGCAAAGGGGGTGAGGACTATGGCTACACCTTC.